This entry concerns a single T cell receptor beta chain. No antigen is known for it. No base-level quality is on record; no much larger clone is a single base apart. In the germline V gene, CDR1 corresponds to MNHEY and CDR2 to SVGAGI. V is cut back by 4 bases and J by 0 bases, with 4 bases in the junction unmatched. The CDR3 has 16 amino acids, counting the end cysteine and phenylalanine. Of the read, only the CDR3 DNA is kept; its 48 bases are in frame from base 1. The cohort consisted of 600 to 750 healthy bone marrow donors. At the time of sampling, all cohort members were nominally healthy, though unrecorded immune exposures were likely present. The donor was CMV seronegative and was included in the group of 352 seronegative cohort members. A peripheral blood sample was provided by each donor, and peripheral blood mononuclear cells were used for TCR beta sequencing. Genomic DNA was extracted from the blood cell samples with the Qiagen DNeasy Blood Extraction Kit.

Libraries were built with the immunoSEQ multiplex PCR assay. A mixture of 60 forward primers for TCR Vbeta segments and 13 reverse primers for TCR Jbeta segments was used in the multiplex PCR. The CDR3 region of rearranged TCR beta genes was amplified from genomic DNA by a multiplex PCR assay. The amplified TCR beta libraries were sequenced on the Illumina HiSeq System as 87-base-pair reads. In the source study's methods: In a later analysis, 70 million to 95 million unique TCR beta chains were counted across the 500 to 700 repertoires, and roughly 11 million of these chains were shared by at least two donors. To remove PCR and sequencing errors, raw reads were error-corrected and collapsed into unique sequences using a nearest-neighbor algorithm that merged closely related sequences. V, D and J gene segments were assigned by aligning CDR3 sequences to IMGT reference sequences. For a sequence to be retained, a match of at least six nucleotides was required to both a V gene segment and a J gene segment. Rearrangements were called productive when the CDR3 lacked stop codons and stayed in frame with V and J; all others were non-productive. CDR3 was defined according to IMGT convention as the region running from the second conserved V-encoded cysteine to the conserved J-encoded phenylalanine. The earlier analysis of about 570 of the donors excluded any sequence lacking an unambiguous match to a single V gene segment. An earlier analysis of a few hundred of the donors called V segments functional above 56.7% productive rearrangements and segregating when the between-donor standard deviation exceeded 5%. A statistical classification framework was built for diagnosing cytomegalovirus status from the catalog of TCR beta chain sequences. In a later analysis, V and J genes were assigned by comparing TCR nucleotide sequences against IMGT/GENE-DB human TR gene sequences. A later analysis assigned CDR3 sequences and most-parsimonious VDJ recombination scenarios with the TCRdist pipeline. A later analysis defined each TCR beta chain by its CDR3 amino acid sequence plus V-gene family, and excluded reads lacking a unique V-gene family. To address suspected cross-contamination and a sequencing artifact, a later analysis removed 592 highly shared, low-generation-probability nucleotide sequences. In a later analysis, a clonal expansion index for each public chain was calculated from normalized within-repertoire ranks of inferred template counts. Generation probabilities in a later analysis came from a VDJ recombination model fitted to out-of-frame rearrangements, and those results were checked against IGoR. In a later analysis, hypergeometric tests were used to score TCR-TCR, TCR-HLA and TCR-CMV co-occurrence, with a repertoire-size bias correction applied to TCR pairs. In a later analysis, false discovery rates were estimated by permuting HLA or CMV assignments 20 times. A later analysis grouped co-occurring TCRs with DBSCAN, adding TCRdist sequence similarity when clustering within HLA-allele-positive subsets. Repertoires with fewer than 30,000 or more than 120,000 public chains were left out of co-occurrence clustering, as were a few repertoires with anomalous nucleotide sharing. TCRdb holds this immuneACCESS table with in-frame rearrangements only. Some clones are missing; in checked studies, unresolved V genes explain under half, and the rest has no known cause. The DNA was the basis for D and trimming; V, J and clone size are from that table. The sample records about 190,000 clones, 79% of which are singletons. Of the sample, 1.6% is held by the ten largest clones.

This sample is part of a study of cytomegalovirus exposure and HLA in healthy donors (dated by TCRdb to 2016 to 2017). With regard to the full study: An earlier analysis of roughly 610 of the donors reported around 280 Gb of sequence data and 95 million to 120 million unique TCR beta sequences obtained from roughly 170 million T cells. An early release that covered some 630 HLA-typed donors contained around 300 gigabases of sequencing data and 85 million to 100 million unique TCR sequences. The genetic ancestry cluster associated with self-reported Caucasian donors included roughly four fifths of the approximately 410 genotyped donors. The study aimed to test whether signatures of past pathogen exposure could be identified by cataloging public T cell receptors. Using immunosequencing, the study profiled T cell repertoires from about 620 subjects and related those repertoires to cytomegalovirus serostatus. Along with the roughly 670-subject first cohort, a separate validation cohort of over a hundred different subjects was used. To predict cytomegalovirus infection status, the study brought together high-throughput TCR immunosequencing, statistical association of individual TCRs with disease status, and machine learning. A later analysis re-analyzed previously published TCR beta repertoires from roughly 690 donors and added high-resolution HLA genotyping to study TCR occurrence patterns. Rather than drawing on any new phenotypic data, the later analysis identified candidate immune exposures from TCR beta sequences and the way those sequences occurred across donors. To decide whether each TCR beta V gene segment behaved as functional or pseudogenic, an earlier analysis of some 600 of the donors relied on high-throughput TCR beta sequencing. Alongside the repertoire data, information on donor age, sex, ethnicity and CMV serostatus was compiled. A later genetic analysis took genome-wide SNP genotypes for about three fifths of the 666 donors and used that subset as a discovery cohort. Every discovery cohort repertoire had been produced on one sequencing platform. Both class I and class II loci were covered by HLA typing, at four-digit resolution. The number of donors typed differed by locus, with roughly 620-630 for A, B, C, DRB1 and DQB1, more than 500 for DQA1, under 610 for DPA1, and 472 for DPB1. Roughly five DR-DQ haplotypes were handled as single units for association and clustering, since linkage in the cohort was strong. On average, around 200,000 unique TCR beta nucleotide sequences were sequenced per donor among more than 350 genotyped donors of the cohort, with roughly 18% of those sequences being non-productive.

Points the paper makes about the study in general: The authors suggested that the approach could potentially be extended to other disease states and immunological phenotypes. V-gene and J-gene trimming of TCR beta chains was associated with a missense DCLRE1C variant in a later genetic analysis, and the association was replicated in an independent cohort. Three of the identified cytomegalovirus-associated TCR beta chains were confirmed in vitro to be specific for cytomegalovirus antigens. Because some donors lacked HLA typing at each locus, the association tests relied only on the typed subset. Only TCR beta chains were sequenced in this cohort, and the absence of alpha or paired-chain data limited detectable features. For the cohort, immune exposure information was limited to CMV serostatus. Cytomegalovirus status was reported to be diagnosed by the classifier with high specificity and sensitivity in both the original and validation cohorts. Some IMGT-functional V segments, including TRBV6-2 and TRBV6-3, could not be told apart with the 87-base-pair reads, so those segments were excluded. Roughly uniform sequencing depth across donors was assumed in presence/absence analyses, although this assumption may not hold. Assigning TCR associations to individual alleles was difficult when HLA alleles, especially DR and DQ, strongly co-occurred. In the study, 164 TCR beta chains were listed as associated with cytomegalovirus. According to a later analysis, TCR association rates differed among HLA loci, with DRB1 alleles showing the most associated TCRs and HLA-C alleles showing the fewest. Broadly in line with IMGT annotations, most TCR beta V segments showed up in productive rearrangements about 90% or about 30% of the time in an earlier analysis of several hundred of the donors. Correlated functional status among segregating V segments might be attributable to linkage disequilibrium, but an unknown experimental factor could not be ruled out. While some public TCRs were present in many individuals, most TCR sequences turned up only very rarely across donors. Most CMV-associated TCR beta chains appeared to be HLA-restricted in a later analysis, and the HLA associations seemed to be driven largely by CMV exposure. A further reported finding was that TCR beta sequences accurately predicted the HLA-A and HLA-B alleles for most subjects in the first cohort. In a later analysis, 15,000 to 20,000 TCR beta sequences were associated with specific HLA alleles at a false discovery rate of 0.05. According to a later analysis, parvovirus B19, influenza, CMV and Epstein-Barr virus appeared linked to several top co-occurrence clusters. Compared with the roughly 670-donor mean, donors in an Asian-associated ancestry cluster had fewer N-insertions in productive TCRs, according to a later genetic analysis. In a later analysis, HLA-associated TCR beta chains were found to be more clonally expanded and to have lower generation probabilities than equally common non-associated chains. The sequencing pipeline was judged likely to have produced a cluster of highly shared sequence variants as a technical artifact. The earlier analysis of some 560 of the donors excluded approximately 15 rarely observed V segments, including chromosome 9 orphons, because counts were too low.

The source of this sequence is a woman aged 50 to 65 in good health and CMV-seronegative. This chain is built from TRBV6-5 and TRBJ1-5, with TRBD1 matching 9 junction bases. Sequencing used PBMCs. This receptor has the CDR3 CASSSGTGLSNQPQHF. The sequenced DNA is TGTGCCAGCAGTTCCGGGACAGGGCTTAGCAATCAGCCCCAGCATTTT.